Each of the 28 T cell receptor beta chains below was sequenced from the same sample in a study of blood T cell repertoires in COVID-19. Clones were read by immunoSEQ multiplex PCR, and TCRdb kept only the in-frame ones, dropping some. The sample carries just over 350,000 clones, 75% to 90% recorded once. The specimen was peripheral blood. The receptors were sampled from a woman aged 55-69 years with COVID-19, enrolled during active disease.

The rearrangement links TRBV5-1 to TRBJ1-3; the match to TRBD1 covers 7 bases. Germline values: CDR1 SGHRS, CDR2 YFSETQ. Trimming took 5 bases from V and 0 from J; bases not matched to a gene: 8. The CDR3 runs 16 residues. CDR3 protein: CASSRDSLSSGNTIYF. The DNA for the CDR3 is TGCGCCAGCAGTCGGGACAGCTTGAGCTCTGGAAACACCATATATTTT.

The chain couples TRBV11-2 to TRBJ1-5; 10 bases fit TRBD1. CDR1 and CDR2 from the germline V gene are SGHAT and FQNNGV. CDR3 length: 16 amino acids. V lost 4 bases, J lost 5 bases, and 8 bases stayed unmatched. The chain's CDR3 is CASSYLLGTGDQPQHF. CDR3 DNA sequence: TGTGCCAGCAGCTATCTATTGGGGACAGGGGATCAGCCCCAGCATTTT. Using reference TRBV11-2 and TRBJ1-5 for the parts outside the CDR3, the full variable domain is EAGVAQSPRYKIIEKRQSVAFWCNPISGHATLYWYQQILGQGPKLLIQFQNNGVVDDSQLPKDRFSAERLKGVDSTLKIQPAKLEDSAVYLCASSYLLGTGDQPQHFGDGTRLSIL.

CDR3 residues: CSVEGGDEQYF. CDR3 DNA: TGCAGCGTTGAGGGAGGGGATGAGCAGTACTTC. The chain couples TRBV29-1 to TRBJ2-7; 7 positions agree with TRBD2. The CDR3 length is 11 residues. V lost 3 bases to trimming and J lost 7 bases; unmatched junction nucleotides: 3. Germline V lookup: CDR1 SQVTM, CDR2 ANQGSEA.

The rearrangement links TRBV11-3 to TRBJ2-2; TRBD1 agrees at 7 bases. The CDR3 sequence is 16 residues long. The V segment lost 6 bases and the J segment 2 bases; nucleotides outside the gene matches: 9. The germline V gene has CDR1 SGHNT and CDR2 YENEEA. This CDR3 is CASSGWQGENTGELFF. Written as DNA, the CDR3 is TGTGCCAGCAGTGGATGGCAGGGGGAAAACACCGGGGAGCTGTTTTTT.

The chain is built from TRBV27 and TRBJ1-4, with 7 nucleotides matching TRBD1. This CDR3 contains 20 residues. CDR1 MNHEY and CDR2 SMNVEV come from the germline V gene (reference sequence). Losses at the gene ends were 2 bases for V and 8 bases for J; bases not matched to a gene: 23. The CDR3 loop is CASSLHQLHSKGAEGEKLFF. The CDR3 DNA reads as TGTGCCAGCAGTTTACACCAGCTACACTCAAAGGGGGCGGAAGGGGAAAAACTGTTTTTT.

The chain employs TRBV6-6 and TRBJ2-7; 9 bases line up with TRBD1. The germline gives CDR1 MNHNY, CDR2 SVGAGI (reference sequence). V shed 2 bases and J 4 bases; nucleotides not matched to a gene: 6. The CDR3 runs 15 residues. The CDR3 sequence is CASSYTDRGRYEQYF. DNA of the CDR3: TGTGCCAGCAGTTACACGGACAGGGGAAGGTACGAGCAGTACTTC.

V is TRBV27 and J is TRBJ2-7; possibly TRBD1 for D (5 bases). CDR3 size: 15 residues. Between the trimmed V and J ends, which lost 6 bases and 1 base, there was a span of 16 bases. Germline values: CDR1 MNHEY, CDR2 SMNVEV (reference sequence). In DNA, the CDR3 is TGTGCCAGCAGCCGCAAGTTCCAGGGATCCTACGAGCAGTACTTC. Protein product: CASSRKFQGSYEQYF.

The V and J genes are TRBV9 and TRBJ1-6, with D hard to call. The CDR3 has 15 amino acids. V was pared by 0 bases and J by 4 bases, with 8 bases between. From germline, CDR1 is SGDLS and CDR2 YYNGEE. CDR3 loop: CASSVASGYNSPLHF. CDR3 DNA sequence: TGTGCCAGCAGCGTAGCATCGGGTTATAATTCACCCCTCCACTTT. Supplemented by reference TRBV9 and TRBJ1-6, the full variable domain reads DSGVTQTPKHLITATGQRVTLRCSPRSGDLSVYWYQQSLDQGLQFLIQYYNGEERAKGNILERFSAQQFPDLHSELNLSSLELGDSALYFCASSVASGYNSPLHFGNGTRLTVT.

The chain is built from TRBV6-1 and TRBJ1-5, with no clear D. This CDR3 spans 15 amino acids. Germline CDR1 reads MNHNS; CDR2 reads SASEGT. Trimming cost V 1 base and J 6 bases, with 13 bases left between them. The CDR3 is CASSEGGQDFQPQHF. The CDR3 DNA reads TGTGCCAGCAGTGAAGGTGGGCAGGATTTTCAGCCCCAGCATTTT.

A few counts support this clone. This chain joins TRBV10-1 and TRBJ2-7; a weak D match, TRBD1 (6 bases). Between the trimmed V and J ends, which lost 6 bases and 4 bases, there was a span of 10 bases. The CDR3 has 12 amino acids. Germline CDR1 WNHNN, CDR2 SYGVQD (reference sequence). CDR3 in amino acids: CASSRDIYEQYF. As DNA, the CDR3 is TGCGCCAGCAGCCGGGACATTTACGAGCAGTACTTC.

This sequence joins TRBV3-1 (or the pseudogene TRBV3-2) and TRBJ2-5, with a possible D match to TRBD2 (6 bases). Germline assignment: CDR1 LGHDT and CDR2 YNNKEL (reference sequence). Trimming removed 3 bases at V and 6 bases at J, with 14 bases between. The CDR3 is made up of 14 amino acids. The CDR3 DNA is TGTGCCAGCAGCCACGAGGGAGGTCTACAGACCCAGTACTTC. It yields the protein CASSHEGGLQTQYF.

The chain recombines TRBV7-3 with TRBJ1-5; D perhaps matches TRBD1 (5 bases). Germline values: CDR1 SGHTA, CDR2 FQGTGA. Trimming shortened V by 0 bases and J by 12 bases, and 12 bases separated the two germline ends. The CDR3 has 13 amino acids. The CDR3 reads CASSLTEGSLQHF. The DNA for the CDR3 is TGTGCCAGCAGCTTAACGGAGGGGAGCCTCCAGCATTTT.

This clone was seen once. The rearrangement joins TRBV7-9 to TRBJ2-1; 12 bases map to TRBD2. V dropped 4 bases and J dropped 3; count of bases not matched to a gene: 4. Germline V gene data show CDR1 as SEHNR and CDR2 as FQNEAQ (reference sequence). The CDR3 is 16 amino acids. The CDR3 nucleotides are TGTGCCAGCAGCTCGGGACTAGCGGGTTTCTACAATGAGCAGTTCTTC. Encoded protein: CASSSGLAGFYNEQFF.

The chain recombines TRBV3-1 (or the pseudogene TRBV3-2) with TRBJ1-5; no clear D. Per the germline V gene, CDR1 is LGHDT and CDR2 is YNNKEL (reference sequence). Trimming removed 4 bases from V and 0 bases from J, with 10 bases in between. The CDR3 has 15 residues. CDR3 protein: CASSPQTGSNQPQHF. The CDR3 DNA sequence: TGTGCCAGCAGCCCGCAGACGGGTAGCAATCAGCCCCAGCATTTT.

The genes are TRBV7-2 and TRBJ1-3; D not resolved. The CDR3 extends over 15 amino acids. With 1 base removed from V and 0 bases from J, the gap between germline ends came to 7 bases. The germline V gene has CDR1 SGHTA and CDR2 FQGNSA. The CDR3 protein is CASSLVGSSGNTIYF. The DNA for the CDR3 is TGTGCCAGCAGCTTAGTGGGCAGCTCTGGAAACACCATATATTTT.

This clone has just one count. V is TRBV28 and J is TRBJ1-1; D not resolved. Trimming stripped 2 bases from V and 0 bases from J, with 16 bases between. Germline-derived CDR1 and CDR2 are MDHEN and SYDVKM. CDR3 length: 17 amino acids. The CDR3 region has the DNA TGTGCCAGCAGTTTACCGATAGGTGGGCGGGTGAACACTGAAGCTTTCTTT. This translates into CASSLPIGGRVNTEAFF.

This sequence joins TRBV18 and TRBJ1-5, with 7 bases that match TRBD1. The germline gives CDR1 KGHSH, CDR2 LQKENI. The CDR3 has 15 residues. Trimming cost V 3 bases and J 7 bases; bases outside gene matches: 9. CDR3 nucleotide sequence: TGTGCCAGCTCACCTTTCGGACAGGAGGGGCAGCCCCAGCATTTT. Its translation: CASSPFGQEGQPQHF.

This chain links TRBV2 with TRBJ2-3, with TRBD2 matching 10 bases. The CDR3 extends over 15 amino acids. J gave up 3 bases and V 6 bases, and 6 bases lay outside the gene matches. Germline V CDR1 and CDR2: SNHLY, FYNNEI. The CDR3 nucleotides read TGTGCCAGCAGCCAACAGCGGGGGGGAACAGATACGCAGTATTTT. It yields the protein CASSQQRGGTDTQYF. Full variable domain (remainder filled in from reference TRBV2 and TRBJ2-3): EPEVTQTPSHQVTQMGQEVILRCVPISNHLYFYWYRQILGQKVEFLVSFYNNEISEKSEIFDDQFSVERPDGSNFTLKIRSTKLEDSAMYFCASSQQRGGTDTQYFGPGTRLTVL.

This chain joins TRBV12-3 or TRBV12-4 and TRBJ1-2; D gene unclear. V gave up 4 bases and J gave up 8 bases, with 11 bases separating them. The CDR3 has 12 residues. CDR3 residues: CASSSRGGGYTF. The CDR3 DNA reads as TGTGCCAGCAGTTCCCGGGGAGGCGGCTACACCTTC.

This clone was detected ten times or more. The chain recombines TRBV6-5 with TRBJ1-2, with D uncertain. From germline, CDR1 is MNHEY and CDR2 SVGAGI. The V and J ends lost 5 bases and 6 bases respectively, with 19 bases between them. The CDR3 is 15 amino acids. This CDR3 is CASSTRHQVSDGYTF. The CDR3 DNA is TGTGCCAGCAGTACGCGTCACCAGGTGTCAGATGGCTACACCTTC.

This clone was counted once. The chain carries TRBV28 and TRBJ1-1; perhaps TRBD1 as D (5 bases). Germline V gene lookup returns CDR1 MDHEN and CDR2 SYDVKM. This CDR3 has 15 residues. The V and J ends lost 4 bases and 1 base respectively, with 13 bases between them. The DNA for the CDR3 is TGTGCCAGCAGTTCGCCGGGGGGACCGAACACTGAAGCTTTCTTT. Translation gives CASSSPGGPNTEAFF.

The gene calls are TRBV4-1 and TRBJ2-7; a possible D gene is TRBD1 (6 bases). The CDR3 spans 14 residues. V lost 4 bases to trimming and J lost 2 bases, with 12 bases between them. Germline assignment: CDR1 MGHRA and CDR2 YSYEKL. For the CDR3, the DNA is TGCGCCAGCAGCCCTCAACAGGGACCCTACGAGCAGTACTTC. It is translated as CASSPQQGPYEQYF.

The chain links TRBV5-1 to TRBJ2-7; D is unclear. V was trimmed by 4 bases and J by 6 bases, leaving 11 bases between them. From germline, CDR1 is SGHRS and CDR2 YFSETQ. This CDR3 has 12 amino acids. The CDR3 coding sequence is TGCGCCAGCAGCGACACAGTGGGCGAGCAGTACTTC. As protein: CASSDTVGEQYF. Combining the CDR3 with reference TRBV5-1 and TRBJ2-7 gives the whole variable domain KAGVTQTPRYLIKTRGQQVTLSCSPISGHRSVSWYQQTPGQGLQFLFEYFSETQRNKGNFPGRFSGRQFSNSRSEMNVSTLELGDSALYLCASSDTVGEQYFGPGTRLTVT.

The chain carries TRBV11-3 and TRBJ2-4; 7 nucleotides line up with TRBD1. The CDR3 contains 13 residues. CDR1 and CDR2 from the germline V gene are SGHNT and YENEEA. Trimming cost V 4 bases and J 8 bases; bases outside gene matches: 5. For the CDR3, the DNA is TGTGCCAGCAGCTCGGGACAGACGTACATTCAGTACTTC. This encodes CASSSGQTYIQYF.

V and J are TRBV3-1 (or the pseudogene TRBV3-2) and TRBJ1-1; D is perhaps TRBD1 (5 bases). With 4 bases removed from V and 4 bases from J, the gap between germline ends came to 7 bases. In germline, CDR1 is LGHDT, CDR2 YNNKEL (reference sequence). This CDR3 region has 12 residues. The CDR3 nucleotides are TGTGCCAGCAGCCCAGGGTTCACTGAAGCTTTCTTT. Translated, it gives CASSPGFTEAFF.

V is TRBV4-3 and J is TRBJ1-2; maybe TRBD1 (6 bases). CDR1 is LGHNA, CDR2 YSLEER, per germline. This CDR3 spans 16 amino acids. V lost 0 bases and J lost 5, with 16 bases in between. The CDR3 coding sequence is TGCGCCAGCAGCCAAGAGAGGGCCAGGGGTGGGTATGGCTACACCTTC. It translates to CASSQERARGGYGYTF.

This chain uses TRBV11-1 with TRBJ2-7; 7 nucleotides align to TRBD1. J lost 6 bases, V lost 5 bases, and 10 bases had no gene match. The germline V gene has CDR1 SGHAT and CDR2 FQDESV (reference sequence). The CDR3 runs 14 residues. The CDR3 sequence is CASSTVGQSPEQYF. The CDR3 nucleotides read TGTGCCAGCAGCACGGTGGGACAGTCTCCCGAGCAGTACTTC.

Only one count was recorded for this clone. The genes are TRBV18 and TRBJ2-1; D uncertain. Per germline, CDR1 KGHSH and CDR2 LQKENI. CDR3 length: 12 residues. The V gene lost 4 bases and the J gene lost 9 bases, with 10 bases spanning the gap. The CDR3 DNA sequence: TGTGCCAGCTCACTTGATGGTAGTGAGCAGTTCTTC. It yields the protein CASSLDGSEQFF.